This is a list of T cell receptor beta chains from one sample in a study of T cell responses to AZD1222 COVID-19 vaccine. TCRdb's table, derived via immunoSEQ multiplex PCR, lists solely in-frame clones and lacks some. In the table there are just under 150,000 clones, 70% to 90% of which are singletons. The sample here was peripheral blood, taken 28 days after the second dose of the MenACWY control vaccine. The source of these receptors is an adult who received the MenACWY meningococcal vaccine as a control. Both conserved end residues are part of each CDR3.

>TRBV5-1|TRBJ2-5
CASSSTGNQETQYF
>TRBV2|TRBJ2-6
CASTPGGNRGANVLTF
>TRBV7-3|TRBJ1-6
CASSLSGDLGMRLHF
>TRBV6-2/TRBV6-3|TRBJ1-2
CASSYGGTVFYGYTF
>TRBV3-1/TRBV3-2|TRBJ1-5
CASSPAVGGNQPQHF
>TRBV6-5|TRBJ2-7
CASSSPGASYEQYF
>TRBV5-1|TRBJ1-6
CASSPGQTYNSPLHF
>TRBV28|TRBJ2-3
CASSLWTSGVSTDTQYF
>TRBV7-3|TRBJ2-5
CASSLTSVLAGDGTQYF
>TRBV19|TRBJ2-3
CASRSGGGSTDTQYF
>TRBV7-9|TRBJ2-1
CASSLDALSHEQFF
>TRBV13|TRBJ2-2
CASSLQWRTGELFF
>TRBV19|TRBJ1-5
CASAGWDQPQHF
>TRBV2|TRBJ1-4
CASNTGGTPPFF
>TRBV19|TRBJ2-2
CASRNLGTGVGGELFF
>TRBV7-2|TRBJ1-1
CASSLDYGVSNTEAFF
>TRBV7-2|TRBJ1-1
CASSLEGNRGRAEAFF
>TRBV6-5|TRBJ1-4
CASSYAGEKLFF
>TRBV6-6|TRBJ1-5
CATQLGGEGQPQHF
>TRBV2|TRBJ1-4
CASSVPQQAVNEKLFF
>TRBV30|TRBJ1-1
CAWSVGTRNTEAFF
>TRBV29-1|TRBJ1-1
CSVEVTEITEAFF
>TRBV6-1|TRBJ2-1
CASSSGQGEQFF
>TRBV19|TRBJ2-7
CASSIEVGGEQYF
>TRBV3-1/TRBV3-2|TRBJ2-7
CASSRRGQIEQYF
>TRBV5-1|TRBJ2-1
CASSPGLASYNEQFF
>TRBV10-3|TRBJ1-3
CGAGPGNTIYF
>TRBV21-1|TRBJ1-5
CASSKSPQGMYSNQPQHF
>TRBV9|TRBJ1-4
CASSRAQNEKLFF
>TRBV6-5|TRBJ2-7
CASSYDGQGWYEQYF
>TRBV27|TRBJ2-7
CASRPRVNSYEQYF
>TRBV5-6|TRBJ1-2
CASSGGTGGYGYTF
>TRBV11-3|TRBJ2-1
CASSYPGTGTSSSYNEQFF
>TRBV3-1/TRBV3-2|TRBJ1-1
CASSHRPGNTEAFF
>TRBV29-1|TRBJ2-7
CSVGRREGYEQYF
>TRBV7-9|TRBJ2-7
CASSLAAEPYEQYF
>TRBV5-4|TRBJ1-5
CASSGGSNQPQHF
>TRBV2|TRBJ2-5
CASSGSGGLQTQYF
>TRBV28|TRBJ2-1
CASSLGATPYNEQFF
>TRBV25-1|TRBJ2-5
CASSGGPQETQYF
>TRBV7-8|TRBJ2-7
CASSPRDRRTYEQYF
>TRBV20-1|TRBJ1-5
CSASNFRVEPQHF
>TRBV7-9|TRBJ1-1
CASSLARGGGYAEAFF
>TRBV30|TRBJ1-4
CAWSPSSNEKLFF
>TRBV4-2|TRBJ2-5
CASSQDPLVRETQYF
>TRBV9|TRBJ2-2
CASSVGRVTSFSGELFF
>TRBV5-1|TRBJ1-4
CASSFSGQGATNEKLFF
>TRBV15|TRBJ1-2
CATSRDLGGAGGYTF
>TRBV7-2|TRBJ1-5
CASSLKGVSNQPQHF
>TRBV3-1/TRBV3-2|TRBJ1-4
CASSRGMDGVDGKLFF
>TRBV7-8|TRBJ1-1
CASSWAVLVLNTEAFF
>TRBV14|TRBJ2-7
CASSQTSGRAFSYEQYF
>TRBV2|TRBJ2-1
CASKQNNEQFF
>TRBV5-1|TRBJ1-2
CASSWGQQSNYGYTF
>TRBV7-9|TRBJ2-3
CASSLAGHTDTQYF
>TRBV29-1|TRBJ1-2
CSADPQGKDGYTF
>TRBV6-5|TRBJ2-6
CASSYSREGGANVLTF
>TRBV7-3|TRBJ1-2
CASSSGRGGYTF
>TRBV28|TRBJ1-4
CASSPYRAEKLFF
>TRBV9|TRBJ2-2
CASSPRTSGGGGELFF